A selection of T cell receptor beta chains follows, all from one sample in a study of T-cell reconstitution after alpha-beta-depleted transplantation in children. TCRdb re-derived calls from the PCR reads in MiXCR, one entry per CDR3 protein. The data hold 450,000 to 600,000 distinct CDR3 sequences, with 10% to 15% observed a single time. The sequencing used PBMCs, mostly from graft donor cells, collected 360 days after TCRalphabeta/CD19-depleted stem cell transplant. The receptors derive from a male patient younger than 18 who had a stem cell transplant for acute myeloid leukemia, so the T cells may come from the graft donor. CDR3s include the opening cysteine and the closing phenylalanine or tryptophan. D genes are given only for firm matches. Clone sizes are given selectively: once, few, many, or a class where the clone is expanded.

J gene | D gene | clone size | V gene | CDR3 length | CDR3 DNA | CDR3 protein
TRBJ2-7 | TRBD2 | - | TRBV30 | 15 | TGTGCCTGGAGACTAGCGGGAGCCCTCTCCTACGAGCAGTACTTC | CAWRLAGALSYEQYF
TRBJ1-3 | - | few | TRBV6-1 | 15 | TGTGCCAGCAGCGACAGGATCCAACCTGGAAACACCATATATTTT | CASSDRIQPGNTIYF
TRBJ2-4 | - | - | TRBV20-1 | 16 | TGCAGTGCCCCGGCAAGCGGAGTGGGCCTTGGGAACATTCAGTACTTC | CSAPASGVGLGNIQYF
TRBJ2-7 | TRBD1 | - | TRBV20-1 | 16 | TGCAGTGCTAGAAAAATAAAGACAGGGGTTAACTACGAGCAGTACTTC | CSARKIKTGVNYEQYF
TRBJ2-5 | TRBD2 | - | TRBV29-1 | 13 | TGCAGCGTTGGGACTAGCGGGAAAGAGACCCAGTACTTC | CSVGTSGKETQYF
TRBJ1-6 | - | few | TRBV7-2 | 13 | TGTGCCAGCAGCCCAGACCCCCATTCACCCCTCCACTTT | CASSPDPHSPLHF
TRBJ2-3 | - | - | TRBV4-3 | 16 | TGCGCCAGCAGCCTCCGGAGTCTCGCCCACCAGGATACGCAGTATTTT | CASSLRSLAHQDTQYF
TRBJ2-4 | - | few | TRBV9 | 16 | TGTGCCAGCAGCATCGACCCAGGGCTAGCCAAAAACATTCAGTACTTC | CASSIDPGLAKNIQYF
TRBJ2-5 | - | - | TRBV28 | 15 | TGTGCCAGCAGTTTATCCACAGGGAGGGGGGAGACCCAGTACTTC | CASSLSTGRGETQYF
TRBJ2-7 | TRBD2 | many | TRBV29-1 | 11 | TGCAGCGGGGGGGGAGAATACGAGCAGTACTTC | CSGGGEYEQYF
TRBJ2-3 | - | few | TRBV9 | 14 | TGTGCCAGCAGCGTATTGCGTGGCCCAGATACGCAGTATTTT | CASSVLRGPDTQYF
TRBJ2-7 | TRBD2 | - | TRBV7-6 | 15 | TGTGCCAGCAGCTCCGGAGGCGGGAGCCCAGGGGAGCAGTACTTC | CASSSGGGSPGEQYF
TRBJ2-2 | - | many | TRBV10-3 | 12 | TGTGCCATCTGGAGGGGAACCGGGGAGCTGTTTTTT | CAIWRGTGELFF
TRBJ2-7 | TRBD2 | many | TRBV29-1 | 14 | TGCAGCGTTGAAGGGCTAGCGGGTCTATACGAGCAGTACTTC | CSVEGLAGLYEQYF
TRBJ2-7 | - | - | TRBV5-1 | 15 | TGCGCCAGCAGCTTGGCGGGGCAATCCCTCTACGAGCAGTACTTC | CASSLAGQSLYEQYF
TRBJ2-1 | TRBD2 | many | TRBV3-1 | 15 | TGTGCCAGCAGCCAAGATAGGCGACTAGCGCCTGAGCAGTTCTTC | CASSQDRRLAPEQFF
TRBJ2-5 | TRBD2 | many | TRBV12-3/TRBV12-4 | 14 | TGTGCCAGCAGATTAGCGGGAGCGAGAGAGACCCAGTACTTC | CASRLAGARETQYF
TRBJ2-7 | TRBD2 | few | TRBV12-3/TRBV12-4 | 17 | TGTGCCAGCAGGAACGGACTAGCGGGAGGGCCCTTGTGGGAGCAGTACTTC | CASRNGLAGGPLWEQYF
TRBJ2-1 | - | - | TRBV4-3 | 16 | TGCGCCAGCAGCCATACGACTACCTTCTCCTACAATGAGCAGTTCTTC | CASSHTTTFSYNEQFF
TRBJ2-7 | - | few | TRBV20-1 | 14 | TGCAGTGCTAGAAGTGGGGTTCTCTCCTACGAGCAGTACTTC | CSARSGVLSYEQYF
TRBJ2-5 | - | - | TRBV12-3/TRBV12-4 | 14 | TGTGCCAGCAGTTTAGCCGAGGGGGGTAAGACCCAGTACTTC | CASSLAEGGKTQYF